These T cell receptor beta chains were read from a single sample in a study of technical replicates of blood from several donors. Using immunoSEQ multiplex PCR, the repertoire was profiled, and TCRdb retains in-frame clones only, with some absent. The sample shows tens of thousands of clones, 92% of them seen only once. The sequenced material came from T cells isolated from PBMCs. The receptors were gathered from a human donor in good health. Each CDR3 is given with its conserved first and last residue. A D gene is named only where the DNA matches it firmly. Rows give clone size only sometimes, using once, few, many, or a class for an expanded clone.

DNA | CDR3 | V | D | size | J
TGTGCCAGCGAACAGCCAGCGGGAGGGGAGACCCAGTACTTC | CASEQPAGGETQYF | TRBV21-1 | . | once | TRBJ2-5
TGTGCCAGCAGCTTGACAGGGGGCGCGGGGGAGACCCAGTACTTC | CASSLTGGAGETQYF | TRBV7-6 | TRBD1 | . | TRBJ2-5
TGCAGTGCGGAGGGAGTACGCGAGCAGTACTTC | CSAEGVREQYF | TRBV20-1 | . | . | TRBJ2-7
TGTGCCAGCAGTTACTCGAGGACTTTCGGTAGGCCCCTCCACTTT | CASSYSRTFGRPLHF | TRBV6-5 | . | . | TRBJ1-6
TGTGCCAGCAGTTGGCCGGGAACTGAAGCTTTCTTT | CASSWPGTEAFF | TRBV6-6 | . | . | TRBJ1-1
TGTGCCAGCAGTGGGACAGCCCGATCAGGGGAGCTGTTTTTT | CASSGTARSGELFF | TRBV2 | . | . | TRBJ2-2
TGTGCCAGCAGCTTAGCTTGGGGCGTCACAGATACGCAGTATTTT | CASSLAWGVTDTQYF | TRBV13 | . | . | TRBJ2-3
TGTGCCAGCAGTTACTCTGTCGGGAGGTTTTCTATCGAGCAGTACTTC | CASSYSVGRFSIEQYF | TRBV6-6 | TRBD2 | once | TRBJ2-7
TGTGCCAGCAGCGCAGAGGGTGGGGTGGATTCACCCCTCCACTTT | CASSAEGGVDSPLHF | TRBV7-6 | . | . | TRBJ1-6
TGTGCCAGCAGTAACAGCCCCAACTATGGCTACACCTTC | CASSNSPNYGYTF | TRBV5-6 | . | . | TRBJ1-2
TGTGCCAGCAGCTTAGGGGGACAGGACTATGGCTACACCTTC | CASSLGGQDYGYTF | TRBV13 | TRBD1 | . | TRBJ1-2
TGTGCCATCAGACCGGGACTAGCGGGGGGATACACCGGGGAGCTGTTTTTT | CAIRPGLAGGYTGELFF | TRBV10-3 | TRBD2 | once | TRBJ2-2
TGTGCCTGGAGTGTCGGCAGGGCAGATACGCAGTATTTT | CAWSVGRADTQYF | TRBV30 | . | once | TRBJ2-3
TGTGCCAGCAGCCAGCGACAGGGGGCAAGTTGGAATGAGCAGTTCTTC | CASSQRQGASWNEQFF | TRBV2 | TRBD1 | . | TRBJ2-1
TGTGCCTGGAGTGTTTCAAGGGGAGGGGATACGCAGTATTTT | CAWSVSRGGDTQYF | TRBV30 | TRBD2 | . | TRBJ2-3
TGTGCCATCACAGAGGAGACAGCTCTCATGAACACTGAAGCTTTCTTT | CAITEETALMNTEAFF | TRBV10-3 | . | . | TRBJ1-1
TGCGCCAGCAATCCGACTTTTACCGGGGAGCTGTTTTTT | CASNPTFTGELFF | TRBV5-1 | . | . | TRBJ2-2
TGTGCCAGCAGCTTCGACGGGACAGGGAGCAATCAGCCCCAGCATTTT | CASSFDGTGSNQPQHF | TRBV16 | TRBD1 | . | TRBJ1-5
TGTGCCTGGTTTGACAGTCACGGCTACACCTTC | CAWFDSHGYTF | TRBV30 | . | . | TRBJ1-2
TGTGCCAGCAGCGTGGATTTCAGGACAGGGGGCCAAAACGAGCAGTACTTC | CASSVDFRTGGQNEQYF | TRBV9 | TRBD1 | . | TRBJ2-7
TGTGCCAGCAGGGGGACAGCTAACACCGGGGAGCTGTTTTTT | CASRGTANTGELFF | TRBV6-4 | TRBD1 | . | TRBJ2-2
TGTGCCAGCAGCTTAGACGGACAGGGCTACGAGCAGTACTTC | CASSLDGQGYEQYF | TRBV7-2 | TRBD1 | . | TRBJ2-7
TGTGCCAGCAGCGTACAAGCCGCCGGGACTACTTACGAGCAGTACTTC | CASSVQAAGTTYEQYF | TRBV9 | TRBD2 | . | TRBJ2-7
TGTGCCAGCAGTGAAGGGGCGGGAGGGCCTGACAATGAGCAGTTCTTC | CASSEGAGGPDNEQFF | TRBV6-1 | TRBD2 | . | TRBJ2-1
TGCGCCAGCAGCTTGCTCCAGGGGAGGAACACCGGGGAGCTGTTTTTT | CASSLLQGRNTGELFF | TRBV5-1 | . | . | TRBJ2-2